This passage covers 25 T cell receptor beta chains from one sample sequenced in a study of T cells expressing NK-cell markers. TCRdb derives one entry per CDR3 protein from the 5' RACE reads, leaving out DNA. The listing contains about 550,000 distinct CDR3 sequences. Material: blood T cells: a sorted CD56 or NKG2C T cell subset, CD4+ or CD8+ T cells, or bulk PBMC T cells (not recorded which). The source is a young man in good health.

V is TRBV12-3 or TRBV12-4 and J is TRBJ1-2; TCRdb's D call of TRBD1 is untestable without DNA. This CDR3 region has 13 residues. CDR3 in amino acids: CASSPDRSYGYTF.

The chain couples TRBV7-8 to TRBJ1-2; TCRdb names TRBD1, which stays unverified in the absence of DNA. Germline-derived CDR1 and CDR2 are SGHVS and FQNEAQ. The CDR3 has 13 amino acids. This chain's CDR3 is CASSQGQFYGYTF.

The V call is TRBV14, the J call TRBJ2-3. The CDR3 loop spans 17 amino acids. The germline gives CDR1 SGHDN, CDR2 FVKESK. CDR3 sequence reads: CASSQDWASGRTDTQYF.

This rearrangement joins TRBV11-2 to TRBJ2-3; TCRdb returns TRBD1, unconfirmable since there is no DNA. The CDR3 is 15 residues long. The germline V gene encodes CDR1 SGHAT and CDR2 FQNNGV. CDR3 sequence reads: CASRLIFRGTDTQYF.

The chain is built from TRBV5-1 and TRBJ2-3; as DNA is missing, the TRBD2 call by TCRdb cannot be tested. Per germline, CDR1 SGHRS and CDR2 YFSETQ. CDR3 length: 14 amino acids. CDR3 protein: CASSEGLVADTQYF.

The gene calls are TRBV5-1 and TRBJ2-6; the TCRdb D gene call, TRBD1, has no DNA to confirm it. Germline V gene lookup returns CDR1 SGHRS and CDR2 YFSETQ. The CDR3 is 18 residues long. CDR3 loop: CASSLRGQGATGANVLTF.

The chain carries TRBV14 and TRBJ2-3; TCRdb's D gene call, TRBD1, goes unchecked for lack of DNA. The CDR3 is 14 amino acids. CDR1 is SGHDN and CDR2 is FVKESK in the germline V gene. The CDR3: CASSNTGVSDTQYF.

This chain connects TRBV6-2 or TRBV6-3 to TRBJ1-5. The CDR3 is 16 residues long. Germline V gene data show CDR1 as MNHEY and CDR2 as SVGEGT. CDR3: CASSYSIRGVNQPQHF.

The gene calls are TRBV27 and TRBJ2-7; with no DNA, the TCRdb D assignment of TRBD1 cannot be verified. CDR3 length: 15 residues. Germline V gene data show CDR1 as MNHEY and CDR2 as SMNVEV (reference sequence). CDR3 sequence: CASAHFGTKTYEQYF.

The CDR3 reads CSARQGSEQYF. The genes are TRBV20-1 and TRBJ2-7; the TRBD1 assignment by TCRdb is unverifiable without DNA. Germline V gene sequence: CDR1 DFQATT, CDR2 SNEGSKA (reference sequence). This CDR3 spans 11 amino acids.

The CDR3 sequence is CASSLPGQGVSDTQYF. The chain employs TRBV12-3 or TRBV12-4 and TRBJ2-3; TCRdb's assignment of TRBD1 cannot be checked, as there is no DNA. The CDR3 has 16 amino acids.

CDR3 amino acids: CASSPNSLGPGANVLTF. The J gene is TRBJ2-6, the V gene TRBV7-9. Germline V gene lookup returns CDR1 SEHNR and CDR2 FQNEAQ (reference sequence). The CDR3 extends over 17 amino acids.

The chain combines TRBV11-2 with TRBJ1-2. The germline gives CDR1 SGHAT, CDR2 FQNNGV. CDR3 length: 14 residues. CDR3 loop: CASSLSGGYYGYTF.

The chain combines TRBV20-1 with TRBJ2-7; TCRdb proposes TRBD2, but this gene call is untestable without DNA. Germline-derived CDR1 and CDR2 are DFQATT and SNEGSKA (reference sequence). CDR3 length: 13 residues. The CDR3 here is CSARGGRDYEQYF.

The chain joins TRBV12-5 to TRBJ2-1; the D call from TCRdb, TRBD1, cannot be confirmed without DNA. The CDR3 length is 18 residues. Germline CDR1 is LGHNT and CDR2 is FRNRAP. Here the CDR3 reads CASGFLLPGQGAESEQFF.

This chain connects TRBV6-5 to TRBJ2-4; TCRdb's D gene call, TRBD1, goes unchecked for lack of DNA. From germline, CDR1 is MNHEY and CDR2 SVGAGI. This CDR3 region has 14 residues. The CDR3 is CASSLSPLGDIQYF.

J is TRBJ2-2 and V is TRBV15. CDR3 length equals 15 residues. CDR1 and CDR2 (germline): LNHNV, YYDKDF (reference sequence). CDR3 loop: CATSRVRTSAGELFF.

The gene calls are TRBV9 and TRBJ1-5; TCRdb outputs TRBD1, but without DNA this stays unchecked. This CDR3 is 16 amino acids long. The V gene's germline CDR1 is SGDLS and CDR2 YYNGEE. CDR3 amino acids: CASSSGGGTGPQPQHF.

This rearrangement joins TRBV24-1 to TRBJ2-6; TCRdb indicates TRBD2, and absent DNA this call remains unverified. Per the germline V gene, CDR1 is KGHDR and CDR2 is SFDVKD. This CDR3 is 15 amino acids long. The CDR3 protein is CATRGTNSGANVLTF.

CDR3 protein: CASSPPSGPYEQYF. The V and J genes are TRBV18 and TRBJ2-7. The V gene's germline CDR1 is KGHSH and CDR2 LQKENI. The CDR3 sequence is 14 residues long.

The chain uses TRBV5-1 and TRBJ2-3; TCRdb's D call of TRBD1 is untestable without DNA. The CDR3 runs to 16 residues. Germline V lookup: CDR1 SGHRS, CDR2 YFSETQ. Here the CDR3 reads CASSGLGTASTDTQYF.

This chain links TRBV20-1 with TRBJ1-1. CDR3 length: 14 amino acids. Germline V gene lookup returns CDR1 DFQATT and CDR2 SNEGSKA (reference sequence). The CDR3 sequence is CSARDRTLNTEAFF.

The J gene is TRBJ2-7, the V gene TRBV7-2; the TCRdb call, TRBD1, lacks DNA for checking. CDR3 length equals 15 residues. In germline, CDR1 is SGHTA, CDR2 FQGNSA. The CDR3 loop is CASRPIGGWSYEQYF.

This chain joins TRBV29-1 and TRBJ2-3. The CDR3 is 11 amino acids. Germline V gives CDR1 SQVTM, CDR2 ANQGSEA. The CDR3 here is CSVALDDTQYF.

V and J are TRBV3-1 and TRBJ2-2; checking the TCRdb D call of TRBD2 is not possible without DNA. Germline lookup yields CDR1 LGHDT and CDR2 YNNKEL (reference sequence). The CDR3 contains 14 residues. The CDR3 sequence: CASTGLAGSGELFF.